The 19 T cell receptor beta chains below come from one sample, sequenced in a study of molecular identifiers for immune sequencing clone quantification. TCRdb recomputed calls from the PCR reads with MiXCR, one row per CDR3 protein. The data hold about 320,000 distinct CDR3 sequences, with about 20% observed a single time. The source material was naive CD8+ T cells from blood, with Jurkat cell RNA spiked in. Subset described: FACS-sorted CD8+CD4-CCR7+CD45RA+ naive T cells. These receptors all come from a human donor in good health. Some libraries in this study had Jurkat cell RNA spiked in.

In this sample, this clonotype turned up a few times. The rearrangement joins TRBV27 to TRBJ1-5; the D is unclear. CDR3 length equals 15 residues. The V gene lost 3 bases and the J gene lost 2 bases, with 11 bases spanning the gap. Germline assignment: CDR1 MNHEY and CDR2 SMNVEV (reference sequence). The CDR3 DNA sequence: TGTGCCAGCAGTTTCTCTTCTGGGGGCAATCAGCCCCAGCATTTT. Translation: CASSFSSGGNQPQHF.

This clonotype was counted at least ten times. The chain recombines TRBV5-1 with TRBJ2-3; no firm D call. Germline lookup yields CDR1 SGHRS and CDR2 YFSETQ. There are 15 residues in the CDR3. Trimming took 0 bases from V and 4 from J, leaving 12 bases between them. CDR3 sequence (DNA): TGCGCCAGCAGCTTGGCCGACGGTAAACCAGATACGCAGTATTTT. It specifies CASSLADGKPDTQYF.

The sample holds a few counts of this clonotype. The V call is TRBV5-4, the J call TRBJ2-7, with D uncertain. The V and J ends lost 4 bases and 2 bases respectively, with 10 bases between them. Looked up from germline, CDR1 is SGHNT and CDR2 is YYREEE (reference sequence). The CDR3 runs to 13 residues. The CDR3 DNA reads as TGTGCCAGCAGCGGACCATCCCCCTACGAGCAGTACTTC. It is translated as CASSGPSPYEQYF.

The rearrangement joins TRBV7-9 to TRBJ2-5; a weak D match, TRBD1 (5 bases). V gave up 5 bases and J gave up 5 bases, with 15 bases separating them. Germline values: CDR1 SEHNR, CDR2 FQNEAQ (reference sequence). The CDR3 length is 14 residues. CDR3 in amino acids: CASSPAQGAETQYF. The CDR3 nucleotides read TGTGCCAGCAGCCCCGCGCAGGGCGCGGAGACCCAGTACTTC.

Of note for this clonotype: An end of the junction differs from the germline gene, which may be a read error. This chain uses TRBV7-9 with TRBJ2-5; tentatively, D is TRBD2 (6 bases). This CDR3 region has 14 residues. Germline V gene lookup returns CDR1 SEHNR and CDR2 FQNEAQ (reference sequence). CDR3 DNA sequence: TGTGCCAGCAGCTTTCCTCGCGGGGCTGAGACCCGGTACTTC. This codes for CASSFPRGAETRYF.

This clonotype was observed at least ten times. The chain recombines TRBV7-2 with TRBJ2-1; no reliable D call. CDR1 is SGHTA and CDR2 is FQGNSA in the germline V gene. There are 16 residues in the CDR3. Trimming took 0 bases from V and 8 from J, leaving 17 bases between them. The CDR3 is CASSLAPTEIGDEQFF. The CDR3 bases are TGTGCCAGCAGCTTAGCTCCCACTGAAATAGGCGATGAGCAGTTCTTC.

This chain links TRBV20-1 with TRBJ2-7, with 7 nucleotides matching TRBD2. The junction had 5 bases not matched to a gene; V was cut back by 3 bases and J by 3 bases. The CDR3 has 13 amino acids. Germline values: CDR1 DFQATT, CDR2 SNEGSKA (reference sequence). The CDR3 region is CSARRGTDYEQYF. The CDR3 nucleotides are TGCAGTGCTAGGCGGGGGACGGACTACGAGCAGTACTTC.

This clonotype was counted many times. This sequence joins TRBV12-3 or TRBV12-4 and TRBJ2-3; 7 bases match TRBD2. This CDR3 contains 15 residues. Germline trimming cut 2 bases from V and 0 bases from J; bases unmatched to any gene: 2. CDR3 in amino acids: CASSLSGGSTDTQYF. CDR3 nucleotide sequence: TGTGCCAGCAGTTTATCGGGGGGAAGCACAGATACGCAGTATTTT.

This clonotype was detected ten times or more. The rearrangement joins TRBV29-1 to TRBJ1-1; D unresolved. V lost 3 bases and J lost 6, with 11 bases in between. The germline gives CDR1 SQVTM, CDR2 ANQGSEA. This CDR3 has 12 amino acids. This CDR3 is CSVEGYKAEAFF. In DNA, the CDR3 is TGCAGCGTTGAGGGGTACAAGGCTGAAGCTTTCTTT.

This clonotype was detected only once. The chain is built from TRBV10-3 and TRBJ1-2, with D uncertain. Between the trimmed V and J ends, which lost 4 bases and 5 bases, there was a span of 11 bases. The CDR3 loop spans 13 amino acids. The germline CDR1 and CDR2 sequences are ENHRY and SYGVKD. In DNA form, the CDR3 reads TGTGCCATCAGTGGGTTACAGCTATATGGCTACACCTTC. Encoded protein: CAISGLQLYGYTF.

The chain uses TRBV19 and TRBJ1-5, with unresolved D. Trimming shortened V by 5 bases and J by 0 bases, and 11 bases separated the two germline ends. The CDR3 runs 15 residues. CDR1 and CDR2 (germline): LNHDA, SQIVND (reference sequence). CDR3 DNA: TGTGCCAGTAGTTCCGGACGGTATAGCAATCAGCCCCAGCATTTT. This gives the protein CASSSGRYSNQPQHF. Using reference TRBV19 and TRBJ1-5 for the parts outside the CDR3, the full variable domain is DGGITQSPKYLFRKEGQNVTLSCEQNLNHDAMYWYRQDPGQGLRLIYYSQIVNDFQKGDIAEGYSVSREKKESFPLTVTSAQKNPTAFYLCASSSGRYSNQPQHFGDGTRLSIL.

This rearrangement joins TRBV7-6 to TRBJ2-3; TRBD2 agrees at 10 bases. In germline, CDR1 is SGHVS, CDR2 FNYEAQ. The CDR3 spans 16 residues. J was trimmed by 3 bases and V by 3 bases; bases with no gene match: 6. CDR3 nucleotide sequence: TGTGCCAGCAGCTTCGGGGGACTAGCGTATACAGATACGCAGTATTTT. As protein: CASSFGGLAYTDTQYF.

In the case of this clonotype: This may stem from a read error, because a much larger clone lies one nucleotide away. The chain links TRBV7-2 to TRBJ2-7, with no clear D. The ends were cut back, 1 base at V and 5 bases at J, with 6 bases in the middle. CDR3 length equals 12 residues. Per germline, CDR1 SGHTA and CDR2 FQGNSA. The CDR3: CASSLGDNEQYF. The DNA of the CDR3 is TGTGCCAGCAGCTTAGGAGACAACGAGCAGTACTTC. The whole variable domain, filled in from reference TRBV7-2 and TRBJ2-7, reads GAGVSQSPSNKVTEKGKDVELRCDPISGHTALYWYRQSLGQGLEFLIYFQGNSAPDKSGLPSDRFSAERTGGSVSTLTIQRTQQEDSAVYLCASSLGDNEQYFGPGTRLTVT.

This clonotype was counted many times. V is TRBV7-9 and J is TRBJ2-7, with a possible D match to TRBD1 (7 bases). Trimming pared 5 bases from V and 1 base from J, leaving 18 bases between. Looked up from germline, CDR1 is SEHNR and CDR2 is FQNEAQ (reference sequence). The CDR3 is 16 amino acids. This chain's CDR3 is CASSRVGGTESYEQYF. The CDR3 DNA reads TGTGCCAGCAGCCGAGTTGGCGGGACAGAGTCCTACGAGCAGTACTTC. Using reference TRBV7-9 and TRBJ2-7 for the parts outside the CDR3, the full variable domain is DTGVSQNPRHKITKRGQNVTFRCDPISEHNRLYWYRQTLGQGPEFLTYFQNEAQLEKSRLLSDRFSAERPKGSFSTLEIQRTEQGDSAMYLCASSRVGGTESYEQYFGPGTRLTVT.

As to this clonotype: This may be a read error: a much more frequent sequence differs by one nucleotide. The chain joins TRBV5-1 to TRBJ2-5; 12 bases are a match to TRBD2. The CDR3 loop spans 18 amino acids. Germline CDR1 and CDR2: SGHRS and YFSETQ. With 0 bases clipped from V and 5 bases from J, the junction kept 11 bases outside the gene matches. As DNA, the CDR3 is TGCGCCAGCAGCTTGGAGGTCCATCTAGCGGGGGGGCGGGAGACCCAGTACTTC. Translating it yields CASSLEVHLAGGRETQYF.

The rearrangement uses TRBV20-1 and TRBJ2-5, with a weak D call TRBD2 (6 bases). This CDR3 has 14 residues. Germline CDR1 and CDR2: DFQATT and SNEGSKA (reference sequence). V lost 3 bases to trimming and J lost 7 bases, with 18 bases between them. This CDR3 reads CSASGSGISWTQYF. The CDR3 DNA follows: TGCAGTGCTAGCGGTAGCGGCATCTCGTGGACCCAGTACTTC.

With regard to this clonotype: This may be a read error, as it is one base from a much larger clone. The V gene is TRBV7-9, the J gene TRBJ2-5; weak D call: TRBD2 (6 bases). The CDR3 is 15 amino acids. Germline assignment: CDR1 SEHNR and CDR2 FQNEAQ (reference sequence). For the CDR3, the DNA is TGTGCCAGCAGGTCTGGGGGGTCTTTTCCGGAGACCCGGTACTTC. Translating gives CASRSGGSFPETRYF.

A word on this clonotype: A clone one base away is much larger, so this may be a read error. The chain has TRBV6-2 or TRBV6-3 and TRBJ2-1; 10 bases line up with TRBD1. The germline gives CDR1 MNHEY, CDR2 SVGEGT. V gave up 5 bases and J gave up 10 bases; unmatched junction bases: 11. This CDR3 spans 15 amino acids. The CDR3 loop reads CASSHPGQGLGEQFF. CDR3 DNA sequence: TGTGCCAGCAGTCACCCGGGACAGGGGTTGGGGGAGCAGTTCTTC.

Remarks on this clonotype: Since a much larger clone is just one base distant, this may be a read error. CDR3 nucleotide sequence: TGCAGTGCTAAGGGGGTTGGCGGGGGGGCCCCAGATACGCAGTATTTT. As protein: CSAKGVGGGAPDTQYF. This chain links TRBV20-1 with TRBJ2-3, with 9 bases fitting TRBD2. Trimming removed 4 bases from V and 4 bases from J; junction bases left unmatched: 12. The CDR3 extends over 16 amino acids. CDR1 and CDR2 from the germline V gene are DFQATT and SNEGSKA (reference sequence).